One and the same sample provided the 16 T cell receptor beta chains below, sequenced in a study of blood T cell repertoires in COVID-19. Only in-frame clones appear in the TCRdb table, and some are missing; sequencing was by immunoSEQ multiplex PCR. The data show fewer than 300,000 clones, about 93% seen once. Sequencing was performed on PBMCs or T cells enriched from blood (not recorded which). The receptors were sampled from a woman aged 25 to 39 who had recovered from COVID-19.

V gene TRBV14 combines with J gene TRBJ1-2; D gene unclear. V lost 0 bases to trimming and J lost 4 bases, with 12 bases between them. CDR1 and CDR2 (germline): SGHDN, FVKESK. The CDR3 contains 15 residues. The CDR3: CASSQDSETLYGYTF. CDR3 in DNA: TGTGCCAGCAGCCAAGATTCGGAGACCCTCTATGGCTACACCTTC. The full variable domain, in which reference TRBV14 and TRBJ1-2 provide the parts outside the CDR3, is EAGVTQFPSHSVIEKGQTVTLRCDPISGHDNLYWYRRVMGKEIKFLLHFVKESKQDESGMPNNRFLAERTGGTYSTLKVQPAELEDSGVYFCASSQDSETLYGYTFGSGTRLTVV.

The chain has TRBV7-8 and TRBJ2-3; 8 nucleotides align to TRBD2. The CDR3 totals 17 residues. The J segment lost 1 base and the V segment lost 6 bases, leaving 12 bases of the junction unmatched. The germline V gene has CDR1 SGHVS and CDR2 FQNEAQ. Written as DNA, the CDR3 is TGTGCCAGCAGTCCTAGGGCACGGGAGGGACGCACAGATACGCAGTATTTT. It yields the protein CASSPRAREGRTDTQYF.

V is TRBV19 and J is TRBJ1-5; 9 positions agree with TRBD1. V lost 3 bases and J lost 0; bases outside the gene matches: 9. The CDR3 has 18 residues. The germline V gene encodes CDR1 LNHDA and CDR2 SQIVND (reference sequence). The chain's CDR3 is CASSIGDRDPYSNQPQHF. The CDR3 DNA follows: TGTGCCAGTAGTATTGGGGACAGGGACCCTTATAGCAATCAGCCCCAGCATTTT.

This chain links TRBV6-1 with TRBJ1-5, with D uncertain. Germline lookup yields CDR1 MNHNS and CDR2 SASEGT. There are 14 residues in the CDR3. Between the trimmed V and J ends, which lost 3 bases and 5 bases, there was a span of 11 bases. The CDR3 DNA follows: TGTGCCAGCAGTGAGAGATATGTCCATCAGCCCCAGCATTTT. It codes for CASSERYVHQPQHF.

The rearrangement uses TRBV7-8 and TRBJ2-1, with 8 bases fitting TRBD2. With 5 bases clipped from V and 4 bases from J, the junction kept 7 bases outside the gene matches. Looked up from germline, CDR1 is SGHVS and CDR2 is FQNEAQ. The CDR3 runs 15 residues. The CDR3 region has the DNA TGTGCCAGCAGCCCAAAACTAGCGGAATACAATGAGCAGTTCTTC. Its protein product is CASSPKLAEYNEQFF.

The chain employs TRBV28 and TRBJ1-2; 10 nucleotides align to TRBD1. V lost 6 bases to trimming and J lost 2 bases; unmatched junction nucleotides: 0. Germline CDR1 and CDR2: MDHEN and SYDVKM. The CDR3 is made up of 13 amino acids. The CDR3 loop is CASRGQGNYGYTF. CDR3 in DNA: TGTGCCAGCAGGGGACAGGGGAACTATGGCTACACCTTC.

Notes on this clone: Relative to the germline gene, one junction end is altered; a read error may explain this. The V and J genes are TRBV4-1 and TRBJ2-1; 14 nucleotides match TRBD2. The CDR3 covers 17 residues. Germline CDR1 MGHRA, CDR2 YSYEKL. CDR3 nucleotide sequence: TGCGCCAGCAGACAAGGACTAGCGGGAGGCGCCTACAATGAGCAGTTCTTC. Its protein product is CASRQGLAGGAYNEQFF.

This clone was recorded a few times. The V call is TRBV6-5, the J call TRBJ2-7, with 12 bases that match TRBD2. This CDR3 contains 15 residues. J gave up 5 bases and V 6 bases, and 8 bases lay outside the gene matches. Germline loops: CDR1 MNHEY, CDR2 SVGAGI. CDR3 amino acids: CASSLTSGRGNEQYF. The CDR3 coding sequence is TGTGCCAGCAGCTTGACTAGCGGGAGAGGGAACGAGCAGTACTTC.

The chain has TRBV28 and TRBJ2-2; 7 bases map to TRBD1. The CDR3 spans 16 residues. J lost 2 bases, V lost 6 bases, and 9 bases had no gene match. Germline CDR1 reads MDHEN; CDR2 reads SYDVKM. The CDR3 region has the DNA TGTGCCAGCAGACCTAAGACAGGGTTCAACACCGGGGAGCTGTTTTTT. It encodes CASRPKTGFNTGELFF.

The V and J genes are TRBV12-3 or TRBV12-4 and TRBJ2-7, with 8 nucleotides matching TRBD1. CDR3 size: 12 residues. V gave up 8 bases and J gave up 2 bases; unmatched junction bases: 2. The CDR3 loop is CASQGAAYEQYF. The CDR3 DNA is TGTGCCAGCCAGGGGGCGGCCTACGAGCAGTACTTC.

This clone was observed a handful of times. The chain links TRBV4-1 to TRBJ1-5, with D possibly being TRBD1 (6 bases). The CDR3 consists of 14 residues. Trimming took off 3 bases at V and 4 bases at J, with 10 bases between the two ends. The germline V gene has CDR1 MGHRA and CDR2 YSYEKL. DNA for the CDR3: TGCGCCAGCAGCCAGGACAGTACTAATCAGCCCCAGCATTTT. This gives the protein CASSQDSTNQPQHF.

The chain is built from TRBV30 and TRBJ2-5; D might be TRBD2 (5 bases). The CDR3 totals 12 residues. V was cut by 2 bases and J by 11 bases, with 15 bases left in between. The V gene's germline CDR1 is GTSNPN and CDR2 SVGIG (reference sequence). DNA of the CDR3: TGTGCCTGGAGTACCCGGACGGGAACTCAGTACTTC. Its protein is CAWSTRTGTQYF. Looking up the rest from reference TRBV30 and TRBJ2-5 gives the full variable domain: SQTIHQWPATLVQPVGSPLSLECTVEGTSNPNLYWYRQAAGRGLQLLFYSVGIGQISSEVPQNLSASRPQDRQFILSSKKLLLSDSGFYLCAWSTRTGTQYFGPGTRLLVL.

The chain links TRBV7-3 to TRBJ2-5; D is unresolved. Germline CDR1 reads SGHTA; CDR2 reads FQGTGA. Deletions cut 3 bases from V and 2 bases from J, with 7 bases between. The CDR3 is made up of 13 amino acids. This CDR3 is CASSLGMQETQYF. The CDR3 nucleotides read TGTGCCAGCAGCTTGGGCATGCAAGAGACCCAGTACTTC.

This clone has a single count. Other nucleotide sequences from this sample produce the same CDR3. The chain carries TRBV5-1 and TRBJ1-1; D is ambiguous. The V and J ends lost 4 bases and 7 bases respectively, with 11 bases between them. This CDR3 comprises 12 residues. Germline V lookup: CDR1 SGHRS, CDR2 YFSETQ. The CDR3, as DNA: TGCGCCAGCAGCCCCGAGACTGGTGAAGCTTTCTTT. It translates to CASSPETGEAFF.

This rearrangement joins TRBV30 to TRBJ2-1; 8 nucleotides line up with TRBD2. The V gene end was trimmed by 3 bases and the J gene end by 2 bases; junction bases not matched to a gene: 0. The CDR3 has 13 amino acids. The germline CDR1 and CDR2 sequences are GTSNPN and SVGIG (reference sequence). CDR3 DNA: TGTGCCTGGAGGCGGGAGGCCTACAATGAGCAGTTCTTC. It codes for CAWRREAYNEQFF.

This sequence joins TRBV5-4 and TRBJ1-2; the D gene is possibly TRBD1 (5 bases). The germline V gene encodes CDR1 SGHNT and CDR2 YYREEE (reference sequence). CDR3 length: 14 residues. The V gene lost 4 bases and the J gene lost 5 bases, with 15 bases spanning the gap. The CDR3 here is CASSNSLEGYGYTF. DNA of the CDR3: TGTGCCAGCAGCAATAGTTTGGAGGGGTATGGCTACACCTTC.